This T cell receptor beta chain was identified during a study of shared clonotypes between healthy human individuals. Study results and caveats: Researchers sampled only blood; tissue repertoires likely differ.

In germline, CDR1 is MNHEY, CDR2 SMNVEV (reference sequence). Trimming stripped 2 bases from V and 2 bases from J, with 5 bases between. The CDR3 totals 13 residues. On this clone itself: Its cognate antigen is unknown.

The study enrolled healthy HIV-negative adults without recent acute infections or vaccinations as donors. The protocol was immunoSEQ multiplex PCR, while the TCRdb copy is restricted to in-frame clones and leaves out a portion. This table holds a few hundred thousand clones, around 80% found once. The rearrangement links TRBV27 to TRBJ2-3, with no clear D. Sequencing used PBMCs. The sequence came from a woman in her 40s in good health. Some clones in this sample may be carry-over from other donors' samples. The chain's CDR3 is CASSLLSTDTQYF. In DNA, the CDR3 is TGTGCCAGCAGTTTACTGTCCACAGATACGCAGTATTTT.